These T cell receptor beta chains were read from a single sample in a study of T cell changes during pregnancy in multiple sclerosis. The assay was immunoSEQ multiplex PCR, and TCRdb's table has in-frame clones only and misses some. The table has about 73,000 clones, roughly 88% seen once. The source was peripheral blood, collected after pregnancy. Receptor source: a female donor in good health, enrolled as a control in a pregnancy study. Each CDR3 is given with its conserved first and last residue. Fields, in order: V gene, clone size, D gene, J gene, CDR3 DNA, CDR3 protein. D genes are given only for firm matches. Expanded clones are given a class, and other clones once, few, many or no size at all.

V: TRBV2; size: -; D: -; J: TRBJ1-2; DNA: TGTGCCAGCAGTGAAACGGGGATTAACTATGGCTACACCTTC; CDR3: CASSETGINYGYTF
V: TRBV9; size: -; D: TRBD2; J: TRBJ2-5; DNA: TGTGCCAGCAGCGTAGTGGCGGGAGGGAACCAAGAGACCCAGTACTTC; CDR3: CASSVVAGGNQETQYF
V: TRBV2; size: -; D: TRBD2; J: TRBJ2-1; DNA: TGTGCCAGCAGTAGACTAGCGGTAACTGAGCAGTTCTTC; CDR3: CASSRLAVTEQFF
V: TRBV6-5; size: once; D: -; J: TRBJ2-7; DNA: TGTGCCAGCAGTTACGGTCCGGAGTTCTCCTACGAGCAGTACTTC; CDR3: CASSYGPEFSYEQYF
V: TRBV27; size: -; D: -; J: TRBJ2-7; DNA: TGTGCCAGCAGTCGCGGGGAGGTTGCCTCCTACGAGCAGTACTTC; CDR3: CASSRGEVASYEQYF
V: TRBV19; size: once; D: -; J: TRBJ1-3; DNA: TGTGCCAGTAGTCTTACAGGGTTGCCTGGAAACACCATATATTTT; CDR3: CASSLTGLPGNTIYF
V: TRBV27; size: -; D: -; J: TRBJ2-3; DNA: TGTGCCAGCAGCCGCTTAGTTGGGGGGGCTAACACAGATACGCAGTATTTT; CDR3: CASSRLVGGANTDTQYF
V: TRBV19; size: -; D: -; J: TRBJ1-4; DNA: TGTGCCAGTAGTTGGAGGGGCCGAGAAAAACTGTTTTTT; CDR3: CASSWRGREKLFF
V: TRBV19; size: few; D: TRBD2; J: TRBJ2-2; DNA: TGTGCCAGTAGTATGTGGGGGGGTTCCGGGGAGCTGTTTTTT; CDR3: CASSMWGGSGELFF
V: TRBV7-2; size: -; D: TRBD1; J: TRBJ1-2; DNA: TGTGCCAGCAGCTTCTTACAACGACAGGGGGGGCATGGCTACACCTTC; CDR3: CASSFLQRQGGHGYTF
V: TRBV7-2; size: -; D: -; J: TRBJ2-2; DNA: TGTGCCAGCAGCCCAGTGGGGGGGCCCTCGAACACCGGGGAGCTGTTTTTT; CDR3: CASSPVGGPSNTGELFF
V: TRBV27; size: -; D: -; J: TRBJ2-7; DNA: TGTGCCAGCAGCTACAGGGACGAGCAGTACTTC; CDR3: CASSYRDEQYF
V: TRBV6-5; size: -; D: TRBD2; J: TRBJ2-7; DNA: TGTGCCAGCAGTCGGGTTGGAATAGCGGGAGACGAGCAGTACTTC; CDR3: CASSRVGIAGDEQYF
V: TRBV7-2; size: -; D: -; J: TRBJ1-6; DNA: TGTGCCAGCAGCCCCCAGGGGTTCGGGACACCCCTCCACTTT; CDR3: CASSPQGFGTPLHF
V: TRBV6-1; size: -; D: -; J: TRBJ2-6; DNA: TGTGCCAGCAGTGGTGAAACAGGGTACCCTGGGGCCAACGTCCTGACTTTC; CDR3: CASSGETGYPGANVLTF
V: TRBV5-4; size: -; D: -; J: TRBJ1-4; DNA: TGTGCCAGCAGCTCCGGGGTTAATGAAAAACTGTTTTTT; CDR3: CASSSGVNEKLFF
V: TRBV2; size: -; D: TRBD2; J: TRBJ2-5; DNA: TGTGCCAGCAGTGAAGCCCCTGGGAGGGAGCCCTACTTC; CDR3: CASSEAPGREPYF
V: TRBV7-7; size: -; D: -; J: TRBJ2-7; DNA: TGTGCCAGCAGCTCCTGGGGCGGGGCCAGCTACGAGCAGTACTTC; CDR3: CASSSWGGASYEQYF
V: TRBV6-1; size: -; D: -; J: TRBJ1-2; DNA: TGTGCCAGCAGTGTTGGGCGGGCCTATGGCTACACCTTC; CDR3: CASSVGRAYGYTF
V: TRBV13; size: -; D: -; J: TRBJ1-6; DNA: TGTGCCAGCAGCTTCGGCGGAAGTAATTCACCCCTCCACTTT; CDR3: CASSFGGSNSPLHF
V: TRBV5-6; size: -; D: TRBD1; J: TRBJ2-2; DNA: TGTGCCAGCAGCAGCCCCCTGGACAGGGTGGGCGCCGGGGAGCTGTTTTTT; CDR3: CASSSPLDRVGAGELFF
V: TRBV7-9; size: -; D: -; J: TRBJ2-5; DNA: TGTGCCAGCAGCTTAGACGCAGTGGAGACCCAGTACTTC; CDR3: CASSLDAVETQYF
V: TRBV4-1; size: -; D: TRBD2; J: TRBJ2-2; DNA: TGCGCCAGCAGCCAGTTAGCGGGAGCTTCCACCGGGGAGCTGTTTTTT; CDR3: CASSQLAGASTGELFF
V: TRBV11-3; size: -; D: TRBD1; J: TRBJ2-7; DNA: TGTGCCAGCAGCTTCGGCGGACAGGACTACGAGCAGTACTTC; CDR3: CASSFGGQDYEQYF
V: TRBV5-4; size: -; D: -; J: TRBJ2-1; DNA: TGTGCCAGCAGCCCGGACAGAAACAATGAGCAGTTCTTC; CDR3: CASSPDRNNEQFF
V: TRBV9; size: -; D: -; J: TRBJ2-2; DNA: TGTGCCAGCACCTCAGGGGTGGGGACCGGGGAGCTGTTTTTT; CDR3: CASTSGVGTGELFF
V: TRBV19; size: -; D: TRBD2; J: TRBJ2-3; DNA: TGTGCCAGTAGTGTAACTAGCGGGGCCACAGATACGCAGTATTTT; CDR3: CASSVTSGATDTQYF
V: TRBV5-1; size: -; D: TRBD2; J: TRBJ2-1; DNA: TGCGCCAGCAGCCTGCTAGGACTAGGTAGCAATGAGCAGTTCTTC; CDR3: CASSLLGLGSNEQFF
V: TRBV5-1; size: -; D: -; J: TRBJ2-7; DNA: TGCGCCAGCACCAAAAGGGACTTCACCTACGAGCAGTACTTC; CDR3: CASTKRDFTYEQYF
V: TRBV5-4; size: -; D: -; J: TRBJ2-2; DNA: TGTGCCAGCAGCTTCCGGGGGGAGCTGTTTTTT; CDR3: CASSFRGELFF
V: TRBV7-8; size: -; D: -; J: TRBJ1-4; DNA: TGTGCCAGCAGCTTAGGACGGACAACACCAACTAATGAAAAACTGTTTTTT; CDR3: CASSLGRTTPTNEKLFF
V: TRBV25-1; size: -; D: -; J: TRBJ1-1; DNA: TGTGCCAGCAGTGATCAGGGTTTGGCTGAAGCTTTCTTT; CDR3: CASSDQGLAEAFF
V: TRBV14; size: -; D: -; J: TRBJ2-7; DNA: TGTGCCAGCAGCACCCCAGGGGTAGCCTACGAGCAGTACTTC; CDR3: CASSTPGVAYEQYF
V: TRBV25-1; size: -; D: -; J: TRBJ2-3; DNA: TGTGCCAGCAGCCCCGGGGTAGCGGTGGGCACAGATACGCAGTATTTT; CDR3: CASSPGVAVGTDTQYF
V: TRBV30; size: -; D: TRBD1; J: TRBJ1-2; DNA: TGTGCCTGGTCCGGGACAGGCCCTCCCGTATTC; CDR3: CAWSGTGPPVF
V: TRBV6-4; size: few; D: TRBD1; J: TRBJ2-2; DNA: TGTGCCAGCAGTGGGGGACAGGGCAACACCGGGGAGCTGTTTTTT; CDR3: CASSGGQGNTGELFF
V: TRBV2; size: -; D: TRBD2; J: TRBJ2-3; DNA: TGTGCCAGCAGTTCTTTTGGTAGCGGGAGCACAGATACGCAGTATTTT; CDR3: CASSSFGSGSTDTQYF
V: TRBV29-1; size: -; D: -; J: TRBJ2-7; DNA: TGCAGCGTTGAAGTCCTAGGACGGGACTACGAGCAGTACTTC; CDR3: CSVEVLGRDYEQYF
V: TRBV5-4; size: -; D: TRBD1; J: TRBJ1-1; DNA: TGTGCCAGCAGCTTGGAAGGGACAGGGGTAGGCACTGAAGCTTTCTTT; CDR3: CASSLEGTGVGTEAFF
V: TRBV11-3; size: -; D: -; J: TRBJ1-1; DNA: TGTGCCAGCAGCTTGGTAGGAGTGGAGACTGAAGCTTTCTTT; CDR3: CASSLVGVETEAFF
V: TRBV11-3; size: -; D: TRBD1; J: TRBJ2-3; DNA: TGTGCCAGCAGCCCAGGGGGCGGATCTAGCACAGATACGCAGTATTTT; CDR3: CASSPGGGSSTDTQYF
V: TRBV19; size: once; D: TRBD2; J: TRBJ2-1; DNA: TGTGCCAGTAGTACATGGACTAGCGGGGGGGCTCAGCAGTTCTTC; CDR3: CASSTWTSGGAQQFF
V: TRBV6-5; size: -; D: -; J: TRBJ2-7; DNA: TGTGCCAGCAGTTACCCAGGGGTTGTCCCATCCTACGAGCAGTACTTC; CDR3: CASSYPGVVPSYEQYF
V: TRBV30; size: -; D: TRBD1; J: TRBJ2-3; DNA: TGTGCCTGGAGTGTGGGGACAGGGTCGAACACAGATACGCAGTATTTT; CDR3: CAWSVGTGSNTDTQYF
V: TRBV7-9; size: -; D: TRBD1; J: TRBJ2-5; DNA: TGTGCCAGCAGCTCACCGGGACAGCAAGAGACCCAGTACTTC; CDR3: CASSSPGQQETQYF
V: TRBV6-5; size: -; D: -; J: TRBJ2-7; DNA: TGTGCCAGCAGTACTCAAGGACTTCCGACCTACGAGCAGTACTTC; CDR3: CASSTQGLPTYEQYF
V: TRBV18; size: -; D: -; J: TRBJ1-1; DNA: TGTGCCAGCCTTTTAGTCGGTGGCACTGAAGCTTTCTTT; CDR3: CASLLVGGTEAFF
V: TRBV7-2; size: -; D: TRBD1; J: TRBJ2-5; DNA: TGTGCCAGCAGCAAAGGGACAGTAGAGACCCAGTACTTC; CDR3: CASSKGTVETQYF
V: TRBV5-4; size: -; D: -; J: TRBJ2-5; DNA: TGTGCCAGCAGCCCCGGGACACAGCAAGAGACCCAGTACTTC; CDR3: CASSPGTQQETQYF
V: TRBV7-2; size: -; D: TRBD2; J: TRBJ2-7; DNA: TGTGCCAGCAGCACCGGGACTAGCGGGGCCCCCTACGAGCAGTACTTC; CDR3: CASSTGTSGAPYEQYF
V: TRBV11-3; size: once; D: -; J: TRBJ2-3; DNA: TGTGCCAGCAGCTTAAGTCGGGGCACAGATACGCAGTATTTT; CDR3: CASSLSRGTDTQYF
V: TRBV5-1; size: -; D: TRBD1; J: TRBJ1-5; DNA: TGCGCCAGCAGCAAAGGGGACAGGGAAGAACAGCCCCAGCATTTT; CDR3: CASSKGDREEQPQHF
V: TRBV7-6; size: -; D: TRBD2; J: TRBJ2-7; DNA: TGTGCCAGCAGCTTAGCCTCTGGCGGGGGAGGCTCCTACGAGCAGTACTTC; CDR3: CASSLASGGGGSYEQYF
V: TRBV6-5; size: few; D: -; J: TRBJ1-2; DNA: TGTGCCAGCAGTTACTCAACAGGTCTTGGCTACACCTTC; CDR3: CASSYSTGLGYTF
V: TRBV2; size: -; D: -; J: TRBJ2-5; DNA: TGTGCCAGCAGTCCGCCGGGCCGGGGGGCAGAGACCCAGTACTTC; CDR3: CASSPPGRGAETQYF
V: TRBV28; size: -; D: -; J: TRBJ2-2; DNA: TGTGCCAGCAGTTTTAAAGGGGTACCCACCGGGGAGCTGTTTTTT; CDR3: CASSFKGVPTGELFF
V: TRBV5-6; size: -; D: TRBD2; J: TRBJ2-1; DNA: TGTGCCAGCAGCTTGTCGGGACTAGCGGCTCATGAGCAGTTCTTC; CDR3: CASSLSGLAAHEQFF
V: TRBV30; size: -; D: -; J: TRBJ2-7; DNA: TGTGCCTGGAGCTCGGACACAAACGAGCAGTACTTC; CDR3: CAWSSDTNEQYF
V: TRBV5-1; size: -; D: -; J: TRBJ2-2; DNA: TGCGCCAGCAGCCAAGGGGTGCCCGGGGAGCTGTTTTTT; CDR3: CASSQGVPGELFF